These 9 T cell receptor beta chains share one sample of origin, sequenced in a study of CD8+CD57+ T cells in acquired aplastic anemia (dated 2018 in TCRdb). Instrument on record: Illumina HiSeq 2000. TCR beta VDJ combination and CDR3 sequence profiling used genomic DNA as the template. TCRdb handled the public reads itself, with Q25 trimming in fastp and clone calling in MiXCR, and kept productive beta chains. Rows are combined by CDR3 protein, so each entry shows the most common genes and DNA. This sample is represented by approximately 32,000 distinct CDR3 sequences; around 80% of them were singletons. Of the sample, roughly 22% is held by the ten largest clones. The sequenced sample consisted of sorted CD4+, CD8+, or CD8+CD57+ T cells (not recorded which) from PBMCs. Source of these receptors: a human donor in good health, serving as a control.

The chain has TRBV20-1 and TRBJ1-1, with D possibly TRBD1 on 6 matching bases. Germline values: CDR1 DFQATT, CDR2 SNEGSKA (reference sequence). CDR3 length equals 13 residues. The ends were cut back, 7 bases at V and 4 bases at J, with 16 bases in the middle. The CDR3: CSVTGSVGTEAFF. CDR3 DNA sequence: TGCAGTGTCACAGGGTCGGTAGGCACTGAAGCTTTCTTT.

The rearrangement uses TRBV20-1 and TRBJ1-6; no reliable D call. CDR1 and CDR2 from the germline V gene are DFQATT and SNEGSKA (reference sequence). CDR3 length: 13 residues. The V end was cut by 6 bases, the J end by 8 bases, with 14 bases between. The CDR3 protein is CSASSPPDSPLHF. The CDR3 DNA reads TGCAGTGCCAGCTCACCACCGGATTCACCCCTCCACTTT.

This chain connects TRBV19 to TRBJ2-7; the match to TRBD1 covers 11 bases. This CDR3 region has 13 residues. The trim removed 9 bases at V and 3 bases at J, leaving 4 bases unmatched. CDR1 LNHDA and CDR2 SQIVND come from the germline V gene (reference sequence). CDR3 residues: CASSGTGGYEQYF. Written as DNA, the CDR3 is TGTGCCAGCAGCGGGACAGGGGGCTACGAGCAGTACTTC.

The rearrangement links TRBV29-1 to TRBJ2-1, with 8 nucleotides matching TRBD1. Germline CDR1 SQVTM, CDR2 ANQGSEA. V lost 8 bases and J lost 4; bases outside the gene matches: 4. This CDR3 comprises 12 residues. CDR3 coding DNA: TGCAGCTCGGACAGGGTGTACAATGAGCAGTTCTTC. This sequence encodes CSSDRVYNEQFF.

J is TRBJ1-3 and V is TRBV19; D may be TRBD1 (6 bases). CDR1 and CDR2 from the germline V gene are LNHDA and SQIVND (reference sequence). The CDR3 consists of 15 residues. Trimming took off 8 bases at V and 0 bases at J, with 14 bases between the two ends. The CDR3 coding sequence is TGTGCCAGTGGGGGCGAGGGGGGCTCTGGAAACACCATATATTTT. Its protein is CASGGEGGSGNTIYF.

CDR3 loop: CASSVGTDPYNEQFF. The CDR3, as DNA: TGTGCCAGCAGTGTCGGGACAGACCCCTACAATGAGCAGTTCTTC. The J gene is TRBJ2-1, the V gene TRBV6-1, with 7 nucleotides matching TRBD1. V gave up 4 bases and J gave up 2 bases; unmatched junction bases: 5. This CDR3 comprises 15 residues. Germline V gene sequence: CDR1 MNHNS, CDR2 SASEGT.

The V and J genes are TRBV20-1 and TRBJ1-1; TRBD1 is a possible D gene (5 bases). The CDR3 consists of 16 residues. Germline V lookup: CDR1 DFQATT, CDR2 SNEGSKA (reference sequence). CDR3 in amino acids: CTTLTPNGAVNTEAFF. CDR3 in DNA: TGCACCACTCTAACCCCCAACGGGGCGGTGAACACTGAAGCTTTCTTT.

This clonotype was observed a handful of times. The chain links TRBV5-1 to TRBJ1-1; no definite D call. This CDR3 spans 13 amino acids. Trimming cost V 0 bases and J 11 bases, with 14 bases left between them. Germline loops: CDR1 SGHRS, CDR2 YFSETQ. Here the CDR3 reads CASSLVVGVLAFF. CDR3 bases: TGCGCCAGCAGCTTGGTAGTAGGTGTACTGGCTTTCTTT.

This clonotype is classed as medium-sized. V usage is TRBV5-1 and J usage is TRBJ1-2; D perhaps matches TRBD1 (6 bases). The CDR3 length is 13 residues. Per germline, CDR1 SGHRS and CDR2 YFSETQ. The V gene lost 4 bases and the J gene lost 6 bases, with 13 bases spanning the gap. CDR3 loop: CASSPTGRDGYTF. DNA of the CDR3: TGCGCCAGCAGCCCTACAGGGAGAGATGGCTACACCTTC.